This T cell receptor (beta chain) was documented in a study of identical twins. Broader study findings: Out-of-frame beta sequences exhibited a weaker degree of excess twin sharing. Whereas memory repertoires showed no such difference, abundant cord blood beta clonotypes carried fewer insertions.

Points on this clonotype: Antigen unknown.

The CDR3 has 17 amino acids. Germline V gene data show CDR1 as LNHNV and CDR2 as YYDKDF (reference sequence). Trimming removed 0 bases from V and 7 bases from J, with 20 bases in between. A universal primer site arose from template switching, and cDNA bore unique molecular identifiers. TCRdb fed the 5' RACE reads into MiXCR, producing one record per CDR3 protein. The table shows around 960,000 distinct CDR3 sequences, with about 12% occurring only once. Donors uniformly comprised healthy Caucasians. This same sample was also taken into another study, of yellow fever vaccine responses in identical twins.

The material sequenced was PBMCs. The receptor's source is a woman aged 18-29 years in good health. The rearrangement uses TRBV15 and TRBJ2-3; D is ambiguous. CDR3 in amino acids: CATSRDRTDIPPYTQYF. The DNA for the CDR3 is TGTGCCACCAGCAGAGACCGGACCGATATCCCTCCCTATACGCAGTATTTT.